This entry features one T cell receptor (beta chain) sequence. The antigen is undetermined. The PCR had 60 Vbeta and 13 Jbeta primers. The assay was immunoSEQ multiplex PCR, and TCRdb's table has in-frame clones only and misses some. The sample contains roughly 160,000 clones, roughly 80% of which appear only once. The data were obtained in a study of cytomegalovirus exposure and HLA in healthy donors. For the study at large: The study placed roughly four fifths of its approximately 360 genotyped donors in the Caucasian-associated ancestry cluster.

V shed 6 bases, J shed 5 bases, and the junction held 11 bases outside the gene matches. Germline lookup yields CDR1 MDHEN and CDR2 SYDVKM. This CDR3 has 15 residues. Findings and limits, study-wide: Rare TCR sequences dominated, though some public TCRs recurred in many donors. Based on reports, TCR beta sequences accurately predicted HLA-A and HLA-B alleles for most subjects.

The clonotype comes from a male donor in good health and CMV-seropositive. This chain joins TRBV28 and TRBJ2-7; 9 bases fit TRBD2. Sequencing input: PBMCs. CDR3 region: CASRGGLAPRNEQYF. In DNA, the CDR3 is TGTGCCAGCAGGGGAGGACTAGCGCCCAGGAACGAGCAGTACTTC.